A selection of T cell receptor beta chains follows, all from one sample in a study of blood T cell repertoires in COVID-19. Here immunoSEQ multiplex PCR was the method, and the copy in TCRdb shows in-frame clones only, minus some. The data show roughly 300,000 clones, 85% seen once. Source material: PBMCs or T cells enriched from blood (not recorded which). The receptor set was obtained from a woman in her forties or fifties who had recovered from COVID-19. CDR3s include the opening cysteine and the closing phenylalanine or tryptophan. Each record gives: CDR3 length, D gene, clone size, J gene, V gene, CDR3 protein, CDR3 DNA. The D gene is left open where the match is weak. Size is stated for part of the rows, as once, few or many counts, or as a class when the clone is expanded.

CDR3 length: 16
D gene: TRBD1
clone size: .
J gene: TRBJ1-2
V gene: TRBV24-1
CDR3 protein: CATSESGTGNLQGYTF
CDR3 DNA: TGTGCCACCAGTGAGTCCGGGACAGGTAATCTACAAGGCTACACCTTC

CDR3 length: 15
D gene: TRBD2
clone size: .
J gene: TRBJ2-1
V gene: TRBV7-9
CDR3 protein: CASSFRRGGQNEQFF
CDR3 DNA: TGTGCCAGCAGCTTCCGACGGGGGGGCCAGAATGAGCAGTTCTTC

CDR3 length: 15
D gene: TRBD1
clone size: .
J gene: TRBJ2-1
V gene: TRBV5-4
CDR3 protein: CASSSGQGSYNEQFF
CDR3 DNA: TGTGCCAGCAGCTCCGGACAGGGTAGCTACAATGAGCAGTTCTTC

CDR3 length: 15
D gene: .
clone size: .
J gene: TRBJ1-1
V gene: TRBV7-8
CDR3 protein: CASSPQTGRNTEAFF
CDR3 DNA: TGTGCCAGCAGCCCCCAAACAGGGAGGAACACTGAAGCTTTCTTT

CDR3 length: 13
D gene: .
clone size: .
J gene: TRBJ1-1
V gene: TRBV6-2/TRBV6-3
CDR3 protein: CASSEGGPPEAFF
CDR3 DNA: TGTGCCAGCAGTGAGGGAGGGCCACCTGAAGCTTTCTTT

CDR3 length: 15
D gene: TRBD1
clone size: .
J gene: TRBJ2-7
V gene: TRBV10-3
CDR3 protein: CAISESKGQGSEQYF
CDR3 DNA: TGTGCCATCAGTGAGTCGAAGGGACAGGGTTCCGAGCAGTACTTC

CDR3 length: 16
D gene: .
clone size: .
J gene: TRBJ2-3
V gene: TRBV7-8
CDR3 protein: CASSLGGGGSTDTQYF
CDR3 DNA: TGTGCCAGCAGCTTAGGAGGGGGGGGTAGCACAGATACGCAGTATTTT

CDR3 length: 18
D gene: .
clone size: .
J gene: TRBJ2-1
V gene: TRBV28
CDR3 protein: CASSLGQPSIRSYNEQFF
CDR3 DNA: TGTGCCAGCAGTTTAGGGCAGCCCTCAATACGCAGCTACAATGAGCAGTTCTTC

CDR3 length: 15
D gene: TRBD2
clone size: .
J gene: TRBJ2-1
V gene: TRBV2
CDR3 protein: CASSAGLAGVGEQFF
CDR3 DNA: TGTGCCAGCAGCGCGGGACTAGCGGGAGTGGGTGAGCAGTTCTTC

CDR3 length: 14
D gene: .
clone size: .
J gene: TRBJ1-5
V gene: TRBV4-1
CDR3 protein: CASSHQNSNQPQHF
CDR3 DNA: TGCGCCAGCAGCCACCAGAATAGCAATCAGCCCCAGCATTTT

CDR3 length: 13
D gene: .
clone size: .
J gene: TRBJ1-5
V gene: TRBV19
CDR3 protein: CASSNVQNQPQHF
CDR3 DNA: TGTGCCAGTAGTAATGTCCAGAATCAGCCCCAGCATTTT

CDR3 length: 14
D gene: TRBD1
clone size: .
J gene: TRBJ2-5
V gene: TRBV5-4
CDR3 protein: CASSGTGGGETQYF
CDR3 DNA: TGTGCCAGCAGCGGGACAGGGGGTGGAGAGACCCAGTACTTC

CDR3 length: 17
D gene: TRBD1
clone size: .
J gene: TRBJ1-4
V gene: TRBV7-9
CDR3 protein: CASSLGVGGFGNEKLFF
CDR3 DNA: TGTGCCAGCAGCTTAGGAGTAGGGGGCTTTGGTAATGAAAAACTGTTTTTT

CDR3 length: 14
D gene: .
clone size: .
J gene: TRBJ1-4
V gene: TRBV7-9
CDR3 protein: CATEAGRTNEKLFF
CDR3 DNA: TGTGCCACCGAAGCGGGACGGACTAATGAAAAACTGTTTTTT

CDR3 length: 13
D gene: .
clone size: .
J gene: TRBJ1-6
V gene: TRBV12-3/TRBV12-4
CDR3 protein: CASRWDMGSPLHF
CDR3 DNA: TGTGCCAGCAGATGGGACATGGGTTCACCCCTCCACTTT

CDR3 length: 13
D gene: .
clone size: .
J gene: TRBJ1-5
V gene: TRBV27
CDR3 protein: CASSYRQNQPQHF
CDR3 DNA: TGTGCCAGCAGTTATAGACAAAATCAGCCCCAGCATTTT

CDR3 length: 15
D gene: .
clone size: few
J gene: TRBJ2-5
V gene: TRBV18
CDR3 protein: CASSPQTGTRETQYF
CDR3 DNA: TGTGCCAGCTCACCGCAGACAGGGACTCGGGAGACCCAGTACTTC

CDR3 length: 16
D gene: TRBD2
clone size: .
J gene: TRBJ2-1
V gene: TRBV4-1
CDR3 protein: CASSPPAGGPFNEQFF
CDR3 DNA: TGCGCCAGCAGCCCTCCTGCGGGAGGGCCGTTCAATGAGCAGTTCTTC

CDR3 length: 14
D gene: .
clone size: .
J gene: TRBJ1-2
V gene: TRBV11-2
CDR3 protein: CASSLVAGGYGYTF
CDR3 DNA: TGTGCCAGCAGCTTAGTCGCCGGAGGCTATGGCTACACCTTC

CDR3 length: 18
D gene: .
clone size: .
J gene: TRBJ1-4
V gene: TRBV7-9
CDR3 protein: CASSLAHSGAPTNEKLFF
CDR3 DNA: TGTGCCAGCAGCTTAGCCCACAGCGGGGCTCCAACTAATGAAAAACTGTTTTTT

CDR3 length: 12
D gene: .
clone size: once
J gene: TRBJ1-2
V gene: TRBV7-8
CDR3 protein: CASSARDYGYTF
CDR3 DNA: TGTGCCAGCAGCGCGCGGGACTATGGCTACACCTTC

CDR3 length: 13
D gene: .
clone size: .
J gene: TRBJ1-1
V gene: TRBV29-1
CDR3 protein: CSVGAFQTTEAFF
CDR3 DNA: TGCAGCGTTGGGGCTTTCCAGACCACTGAAGCTTTCTTT

CDR3 length: 13
D gene: .
clone size: .
J gene: TRBJ1-3
V gene: TRBV7-2
CDR3 protein: CASSTEVGNTIYF
CDR3 DNA: TGTGCCAGCAGCACGGAGGTCGGAAACACCATATATTTT

CDR3 length: 15
D gene: .
clone size: .
J gene: TRBJ2-1
V gene: TRBV5-1
CDR3 protein: CASSLEGSSYNEQFF
CDR3 DNA: TGCGCCAGCAGCTTGGAAGGGAGCTCCTACAATGAGCAGTTCTTC

CDR3 length: 17
D gene: .
clone size: .
J gene: TRBJ1-2
V gene: TRBV12-2
CDR3 protein: CASRLGPWDSLNYGYTF
CDR3 DNA: TGTGCAAGTCGCTTAGGACCCTGGGACAGCCTTAACTATGGCTACACCTTC

CDR3 length: 13
D gene: .
clone size: few
J gene: TRBJ1-6
V gene: TRBV28
CDR3 protein: CASSLYRNSPLHF
CDR3 DNA: TGTGCCAGCAGTTTGTACAGGAATTCACCCCTCCACTTT

CDR3 length: 16
D gene: .
clone size: .
J gene: TRBJ2-3
V gene: TRBV28
CDR3 protein: CASSHTGPRGFLTQYF
CDR3 DNA: TGTGCCAGCAGCCATACAGGGCCAAGGGGGTTTTTGACGCAGTATTTT

CDR3 length: 14
D gene: .
clone size: .
J gene: TRBJ1-3
V gene: TRBV10-3
CDR3 protein: CAISDRLVGNTIYF
CDR3 DNA: TGTGCCATCAGTGACAGGCTCGTGGGAAACACCATATATTTT

CDR3 length: 14
D gene: TRBD1
clone size: few
J gene: TRBJ2-5
V gene: TRBV19
CDR3 protein: CASSNMGQGKTQYF
CDR3 DNA: TGTGCCAGTAGTAACATGGGACAGGGGAAAACCCAGTACTTC

CDR3 length: 12
D gene: TRBD1
clone size: .
J gene: TRBJ1-5
V gene: TRBV12-3/TRBV12-4
CDR3 protein: CASRTGDQPQHF
CDR3 DNA: TGTGCCAGCAGGACAGGGGATCAGCCCCAGCATTTT

CDR3 length: 13
D gene: TRBD1
clone size: .
J gene: TRBJ2-1
V gene: TRBV19
CDR3 protein: CASSRDRGNEQFF
CDR3 DNA: TGTGCCAGTAGTCGGGACAGGGGAAATGAGCAGTTCTTC

CDR3 length: 12
D gene: .
clone size: .
J gene: TRBJ1-1
V gene: TRBV12-3/TRBV12-4
CDR3 protein: CASREQATEAFF
CDR3 DNA: TGTGCCAGCAGGGAACAGGCGACCGAAGCTTTCTTT

CDR3 length: 16
D gene: TRBD2
clone size: once
J gene: TRBJ2-1
V gene: TRBV11-2
CDR3 protein: CASSSPLLAGAHEQFF
CDR3 DNA: TGTGCCAGCAGCTCCCCCCTGCTAGCGGGGGCGCATGAGCAGTTCTTC

CDR3 length: 16
D gene: TRBD1
clone size: .
J gene: TRBJ2-2
V gene: TRBV5-1
CDR3 protein: CASSQTGTAQTGELFF
CDR3 DNA: TGCGCCAGCAGCCAAACCGGGACAGCTCAAACCGGGGAGCTGTTTTTT

CDR3 length: 15
D gene: TRBD1
clone size: few
J gene: TRBJ1-6
V gene: TRBV7-3
CDR3 protein: CASSLRTGENSPLHF
CDR3 DNA: TGTGCCAGCAGCTTAAGGACAGGGGAAAATTCACCCCTCCACTTT

CDR3 length: 15
D gene: .
clone size: .
J gene: TRBJ2-5
V gene: TRBV21-1
CDR3 protein: CASSRATGGDETQYF
CDR3 DNA: TGTGCCAGCAGCAGGGCGACAGGGGGAGATGAGACCCAGTACTTC

CDR3 length: 14
D gene: .
clone size: .
J gene: TRBJ2-7
V gene: TRBV7-2
CDR3 protein: CASSPLGGSYEQYF
CDR3 DNA: TGTGCCAGCAGCCCCCTCGGGGGATCCTACGAGCAGTACTTC

CDR3 length: 14
D gene: TRBD1
clone size: .
J gene: TRBJ1-5
V gene: TRBV24-1
CDR3 protein: CATRGQGGDQPQHF
CDR3 DNA: TGTGCCACCCGGGGACAGGGGGGGGATCAGCCCCAGCATTTT

CDR3 length: 16
D gene: .
clone size: few
J gene: TRBJ1-4
V gene: TRBV18
CDR3 protein: CASSPRGGEIGGKLFF
CDR3 DNA: TGTGCCAGCTCACCGCGAGGGGGGGAGATTGGAGGAAAACTGTTTTTT

CDR3 length: 16
D gene: TRBD2
clone size: .
J gene: TRBJ2-1
V gene: TRBV4-3
CDR3 protein: CASSQGLAVTYNEQFF
CDR3 DNA: TGCGCCAGCAGCCAAGGACTAGCCGTCACCTACAATGAGCAGTTCTTC

CDR3 length: 15
D gene: TRBD1
clone size: .
J gene: TRBJ1-5
V gene: TRBV27
CDR3 protein: CASSSDRASNQPQHF
CDR3 DNA: TGTGCCAGCAGCTCCGACAGGGCGAGCAATCAGCCCCAGCATTTT

CDR3 length: 15
D gene: TRBD1
clone size: .
J gene: TRBJ1-2
V gene: TRBV15
CDR3 protein: CATSRLRDRVYGYTF
CDR3 DNA: TGTGCCACCAGCAGACTCAGGGACAGGGTTTATGGCTACACCTTC

CDR3 length: 14
D gene: .
clone size: .
J gene: TRBJ1-2
V gene: TRBV4-1
CDR3 protein: CASSQAGGGYGYTF
CDR3 DNA: TGCGCCAGCAGCCAAGCGGGGGGGGGCTATGGCTACACCTTC

CDR3 length: 17
D gene: TRBD1
clone size: .
J gene: TRBJ1-6
V gene: TRBV18
CDR3 protein: CASSPTQGGQGNSPLHF
CDR3 DNA: TGTGCCAGCTCACCAACACAGGGTGGACAGGGTAATTCACCCCTCCACTTT

CDR3 length: 12
D gene: .
clone size: .
J gene: TRBJ1-2
V gene: TRBV30
CDR3 protein: CAWTPAGYGYTF
CDR3 DNA: TGTGCCTGGACCCCCGCAGGGTATGGCTACACCTTC

CDR3 length: 17
D gene: TRBD1
clone size: .
J gene: TRBJ2-7
V gene: TRBV18
CDR3 protein: CASSPNDRGDTGYEQYF
CDR3 DNA: TGTGCCAGCTCACCCAATGACAGGGGCGATACCGGCTACGAGCAGTACTTC

CDR3 length: 14
D gene: .
clone size: .
J gene: TRBJ1-1
V gene: TRBV18
CDR3 protein: CASSSGLTNTEAFF
CDR3 DNA: TGTGCCAGCTCGTCGGGACTGACGAACACTGAAGCTTTCTTT